The rows below give T cell receptor beta chains drawn from one sample of a study of cytomegalovirus exposure and HLA in healthy donors. Sequencing used immunoSEQ multiplex PCR; TCRdb keeps in-frame clones, though not all of them. The sample includes 68,000 or so clones, 80% seen only once; the top ten take about 4.1%. Input material: PBMCs. The source is a woman in her twenties or thirties in good health and CMV-seronegative. Both conserved end residues are part of each CDR3. The D gene is left open where the match is weak. For some rows the clone size is stated as once, few or many, or as a class when expanded; others skip it.

size: NA
D: TRBD2
V: TRBV5-1
J: TRBJ2-5
CDR3: CASSWTSGGLQETQYF
DNA: TGCGCCAGCAGCTGGACTAGCGGGGGCCTCCAAGAGACCCAGTACTTC

size: NA
D: NA
V: TRBV7-9
J: TRBJ2-1
CDR3: CASSLPQVSEQFF
DNA: TGTGCCAGCAGCTTACCCCAGGTTAGTGAGCAGTTCTTC

size: NA
D: NA
V: TRBV2
J: TRBJ1-2
CDR3: CASSPDSNYGYTF
DNA: TGTGCCAGCAGTCCAGACAGTAACTATGGCTACACCTTC

size: NA
D: TRBD2
V: TRBV4-2
J: TRBJ2-7
CDR3: CASSQETSGSYEQYF
DNA: TGTGCCAGCAGCCAAGAAACTAGCGGGAGCTACGAGCAGTACTTC

size: NA
D: NA
V: TRBV7-2
J: TRBJ1-2
CDR3: CASSLAGTLNYGYTF
DNA: TGTGCCAGCAGCCTAGCCGGGACTTTAAACTATGGCTACACCTTC

size: NA
D: TRBD1
V: TRBV30
J: TRBJ2-5
CDR3: CAWGTGGSETQYF
DNA: TGTGCCTGGGGGACAGGGGGTTCGGAGACCCAGTACTTC

size: NA
D: NA
V: TRBV7-9
J: TRBJ1-2
CDR3: CASSKSGSTYGYTF
DNA: TGTGCCAGCAGCAAAAGCGGGAGTACCTATGGCTACACCTTC

size: NA
D: TRBD1
V: TRBV6-1
J: TRBJ1-2
CDR3: CASSAQGAEAYGYTF
DNA: TGTGCCAGCAGTGCACAGGGGGCAGAGGCCTATGGCTACACCTTC

size: NA
D: TRBD1
V: TRBV5-1
J: TRBJ2-7
CDR3: CASSSGTVSYEQYF
DNA: TGCGCCAGCAGCTCCGGGACAGTCTCCTACGAGCAGTACTTC

size: NA
D: TRBD1
V: TRBV5-1
J: TRBJ2-7
CDR3: CASSDDRGSYEQYF
DNA: TGCGCCAGCAGCGACGACAGGGGTAGCTACGAGCAGTACTTC

size: NA
D: NA
V: TRBV7-2
J: TRBJ1-2
CDR3: CASNGRRERGYTF
DNA: TGTGCCAGCAATGGGAGGCGCGAGCGGGGCTACACCTTC

size: few
D: TRBD1
V: TRBV14
J: TRBJ1-1
CDR3: CASSQAGTGLPLAFF
DNA: TGTGCCAGCAGCCAAGCCGGGACAGGGCTGCCTTTAGCTTTCTTT

size: NA
D: TRBD1
V: TRBV5-1
J: TRBJ1-2
CDR3: CASSSSWTGANYGYTF
DNA: TGCGCCAGCAGCTCCTCATGGACAGGGGCTAACTATGGCTACACCTTC

size: NA
D: NA
V: TRBV27
J: TRBJ1-2
CDR3: CAASQGRHGYTF
DNA: TGTGCCGCCTCACAGGGAAGGCATGGCTACACCTTC

size: NA
D: TRBD2
V: TRBV7-6
J: TRBJ2-5
CDR3: CASRPGGGETQYF
DNA: TGTGCCAGCAGGCCGGGGGGTGGGGAGACCCAGTACTTC

size: NA
D: TRBD2
V: TRBV5-6
J: TRBJ2-5
CDR3: CASGTSGIQETQYF
DNA: TGTGCCAGCGGGACTAGCGGGATCCAAGAGACCCAGTACTTC

size: NA
D: TRBD1
V: TRBV30
J: TRBJ2-5
CDR3: CGAARGLGETQYF
DNA: TGTGGGGCTGCCAGGGGGCTGGGGGAGACCCAGTACTTC

size: NA
D: TRBD1
V: TRBV6-6
J: TRBJ1-1
CDR3: CASSRDRGGDTEAFF
DNA: TGTGCCAGCAGTCGGGACAGGGGTGGGGACACTGAAGCTTTCTTT

size: NA
D: TRBD1
V: TRBV11-2
J: TRBJ1-1
CDR3: CASSLGQGAGEAFF
DNA: TGTGCCAGCAGCTTAGGTCAGGGGGCTGGTGAAGCTTTCTTT

size: once
D: TRBD1
V: TRBV7-9
J: TRBJ1-6
CDR3: CASSLTGERSPLHF
DNA: TGTGCCAGCAGCTTGACAGGGGAGCGTTCACCCCTCCACTTT

size: NA
D: NA
V: TRBV9
J: TRBJ1-1
CDR3: CASSANQYHEDTEAFF
DNA: TGTGCCAGCAGCGCCAACCAATACCACGAGGACACTGAAGCTTTCTTT

size: NA
D: NA
V: TRBV28
J: TRBJ1-2
CDR3: CASRTTANYGYTF
DNA: TGTGCCAGCAGAACGACAGCTAACTATGGCTACACCTTC

size: NA
D: NA
V: TRBV29-1
J: TRBJ2-7
CDR3: CSVRGSDYEQYF
DNA: TGCAGCGTCAGAGGATCCGACTACGAGCAGTACTTC

size: NA
D: NA
V: TRBV6-5
J: TRBJ1-2
CDR3: CASSYSEATNYGYTF
DNA: TGTGCCAGCAGTTACTCGGAGGCCACTAACTATGGCTACACCTTC